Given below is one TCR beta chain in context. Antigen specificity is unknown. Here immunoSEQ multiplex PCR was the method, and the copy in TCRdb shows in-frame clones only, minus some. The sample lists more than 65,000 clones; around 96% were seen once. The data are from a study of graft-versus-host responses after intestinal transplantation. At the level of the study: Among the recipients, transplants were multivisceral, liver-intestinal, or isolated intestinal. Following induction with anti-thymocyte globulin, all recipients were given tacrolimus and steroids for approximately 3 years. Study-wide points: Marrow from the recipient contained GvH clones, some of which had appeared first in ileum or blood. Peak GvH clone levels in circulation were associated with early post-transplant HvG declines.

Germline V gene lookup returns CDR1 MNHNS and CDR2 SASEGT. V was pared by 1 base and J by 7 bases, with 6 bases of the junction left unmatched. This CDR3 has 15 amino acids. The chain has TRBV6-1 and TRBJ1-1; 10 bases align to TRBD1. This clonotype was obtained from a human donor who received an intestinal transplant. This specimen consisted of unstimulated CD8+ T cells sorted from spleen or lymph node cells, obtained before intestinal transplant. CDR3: CASSEGDRGWDEAFF. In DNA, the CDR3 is TGTGCCAGCAGTGAAGGGGACAGGGGCTGGGATGAAGCTTTCTTT.